The TCR beta chain under discussion was sequenced for a study of blood T cell repertoires in COVID-19 (TCRdb year 2020). With regard to the full study: Collaborator samples came from the United States, Italy and Spain and covered acute and convalescent phases of COVID-19. The prospective study material was composed of cDNA or gDNA derived from T cells, B-cell-depleted T cells, or PBMCs. The dataset comprised deeply sampled blood TCRbeta repertoires from subjects exposed to, actively infected with, or recovered from COVID-19. The repertoires were released in a freely available public database meant as a resource for research on the immune response to SARS-CoV-2. Samples came from the ongoing ImmuneRACE study (first 160 participants) plus 1,254 subjects from 6 global collaborators. A de-identified subject ID, COVID-19 status, age in years and sex were almost always included in the sample metadata. Where available, HLA class I and class II types were taken from metadata supplied by the sample provider and were not determined by assay-based typing. What the work shows at the level of the full study, not this receptor alone: Clinical and demographic metadata were provided uncurated, with the amount varying by source and participant.

TCRbeta CDR3 regions were amplified from genomic DNA using the immunoSEQ Assay, a bias-controlled multiplex PCR. Per the original workflow: Within the assay, amplification of reference gene primers was used to estimate how many nucleated cells each sample contained. To quantify the absolute abundance of each unique TCRbeta CDR3 rearrangement, sequence reads were collapsed and filtered. For each sample, productive Simpson clonality was calculated as the square root of Simpson's diversity index over productive rearrangements. This is the immuneACCESS table as TCRdb keeps it, with only in-frame sequences that have V and J called. A part of the clones is gone; compared with another copy, unresolved V genes explain less than half, and the rest is unexplained. V, J and clone size are taken as reported in that table, and D and trimming were inferred from the DNA itself. Present in this sample are just over 650,000 clones, 85% to 90% of which were seen just once. Over 0.2% of the sample is taken by the ten largest.

Collaborating institutions collected whole blood in K2EDTA tubes following their own protocols. For TCRbeta analysis, collaborators shipped samples in one of three forms: frozen whole blood, isolated PBMCs, or DNA extracted from either of those sample types. From cysteine to phenylalanine, the CDR3 is 17 amino acids long. Only CDR3 DNA is held: 51 bases, read in frame from base 1. At the junction V is shortened by 4 bases and J by 3 bases; bases outside the gene matches: 8. From the germline V gene (reference sequence), CDR1 is SGHNT and CDR2 is YYREEE. On this clone itself: Its recognized antigen is unknown. No qualities accompany the bases; no much larger clone lies one base away.

The chain is encoded by TRBV5-4 joined to TRBJ1-3; TRBD1 fits 12 bases in the junction. What was sequenced was peripheral blood. This TCR came from a woman between 18 and 30 years old with acute or convalescent COVID-19. The nucleotide sequence is TGTGCCAGCAGCGTTGGGGGACAGGGGGCGCTTGGAAACACCATATATTTT. It codes for CASSVGGQGALGNTIYF. The CDR3, completed at both ends by the reference TRBV5-4 and TRBJ1-3 genes, gives the full variable domain ETGVTQSPTHLIKTRGQQVTLRCSSQSGHNTVSWYQQALGQGPQFIFQYYREEENGRGNFPPRFSGLQFPNYSSELNVNALELDDSALYLCASSVGGQGALGNTIYFGEGSWLTVV.